This T cell receptor (beta chain) emerged from a study of blood T cell repertoires in COVID-19. Study-wide context: The United States, Italy and Spain provided the acute and convalescent COVID-19 samples.

Clones were read by immunoSEQ multiplex PCR, and TCRdb kept only the in-frame ones, dropping some. Of 210,000 or so clones listed, approximately 90% are singletons. Participants came from about two dozen US areas, aged about 18 to 100 years. Participant-given clinical history determined each cohort assignment. Recovered participants had two consecutive negative NP/OP PCR tests, healthcare professional clearance, or symptom resolution. Germline-derived CDR1 and CDR2 are MDHEN and SYDVKM. The V end was cut by 6 bases, the J end by 0 bases, with 14 bases between. This CDR3 has 15 residues. The V gene is TRBV28, the J gene TRBJ1-1; no firm D call. The sequence came from a man aged 30 to 45 who had recovered from COVID-19. Sequenced: PBMCs or T cells enriched from blood (not recorded which). The CDR3: CASSKPSVVNTEAFF. CDR3 DNA: TGTGCCAGCAGCAAACCGAGTGTGGTGAACACTGAAGCTTTCTTT. Filled out from reference TRBV28 and TRBJ1-1, the complete variable domain reads DVKVTQSSRYLVKRTGEKVFLECVQDMDHENMFWYRQDPGLGLRLIYFSYDVKMKEKGDIPEGYSVSREKKERFSLILESASTNQTSMYLCASSKPSVVNTEAFFGQGTRLTVV.